The 18 T cell receptor beta chains presented below share a single source sample, sequenced in a study of radiation and T cells in renal cell carcinoma. Time point meaning: blood 2 weeks post-SBRT. Treatment specified: 15 Gy SBRT to primary tumor, nephrectomy 4 weeks later. This table comes from immunoSEQ multiplex PCR, and its TCRdb copy is limited to in-frame clones, with some not included. The profile shows tens of thousands of clones, 80% of them singletons. The material was blood, obtained from a patient whose treatment included radiotherapy and nephrectomy. The receptors stem from a woman aged 70-85 years with renal cell carcinoma.

Turning to this clone: The identical CDR3 is also encoded by other nucleotide sequences in the sample. V is TRBV18 and J is TRBJ2-5, with 9 bases lining up with TRBD1. This CDR3 comprises 15 residues. Germline V gene lookup returns CDR1 KGHSH and CDR2 LQKENI. V was pared by 3 bases and J by 3 bases, with 5 bases of the junction left unmatched. This chain's CDR3 is CASSPGQGPEETQYF. In DNA form, the CDR3 reads TGTGCCAGCTCACCGGGACAGGGACCCGAAGAGACCCAGTACTTC.

This chain joins TRBV10-3 and TRBJ2-1; either TRBD1 or TRBD2 may fit D (5 bases each). The CDR3 is made up of 14 amino acids. Germline V gives CDR1 ENHRY, CDR2 SYGVKD. With 6 bases removed from V and 4 bases from J, the gap between germline ends came to 13 bases. The CDR3 spells CAISAGGVYNEQFF. In DNA form, the CDR3 reads TGTGCCATCAGCGCTGGGGGTGTTTACAATGAGCAGTTCTTC.

In its sample, this clone was seen a few times. V gene TRBV7-9 combines with J gene TRBJ1-2; D is unclear. This CDR3 contains 12 residues. The ends were cut back, 5 bases at V and 6 bases at J, with 10 bases in the middle. Germline assignment: CDR1 SEHNR and CDR2 FQNEAQ (reference sequence). The CDR3 nucleotides are TGTGCCAGCAGCCCCGGATTAGATGGCTACACCTTC. Protein product: CASSPGLDGYTF.

There are a few counts of this clone. This sequence joins TRBV7-2 and TRBJ2-5; 11 positions agree with TRBD2. V lost 6 bases and J lost 4; bases outside the gene matches: 7. From germline, CDR1 is SGHTA and CDR2 FQGNSA. The CDR3 is 15 residues long. This CDR3 reads CASRPGLAVGETQYF. As DNA, the CDR3 is TGTGCCAGCAGACCGGGACTAGCGGTAGGAGAGACCCAGTACTTC.

This chain uses TRBV21-1 with TRBJ2-5; the DNA was not compared with TRBD1, the D call given in the table. TRBV21-1 is noted as a pseudogene. This CDR3 comprises 17 residues. CDR3 loop: CANVKPNRGPTILTQYF. CDR3 in DNA: TGTGCCAACGTTAAACCGAACAGGGGGCCGACGATATTGACCCAGTACTTC.

The chain recombines TRBV4-3 with TRBJ2-7; weak D call: TRBD2 (5 bases). V lost 6 bases to trimming and J lost 0 bases, with 15 bases between them. Per the germline V gene, CDR1 is LGHNA and CDR2 is YSLEER. The CDR3 spans 15 residues. This CDR3 reads CASSLERRSSYEQYF. CDR3 nucleotides: TGCGCCAGCAGTTTAGAACGGAGGAGCTCCTACGAGCAGTACTTC.

The J gene is TRBJ1-2, the V gene TRBV6-6, with unresolved D. The V and J ends lost 0 bases and 2 bases respectively, with 10 bases between them. The CDR3 runs to 15 residues. Germline loops: CDR1 MNHNY, CDR2 SVGAGI (reference sequence). For the CDR3, the DNA is TGTGCCAGCAGTTACTCGTACAACTCAAACTATGGCTACACCTTC. This gives the protein CASSYSYNSNYGYTF.

The V call is TRBV7-2, the J call TRBJ2-1, with D unclear. The CDR3 consists of 18 residues. Trimming shortened V by 2 bases and J by 0 bases, and 17 bases separated the two germline ends. Per germline, CDR1 SGHTA and CDR2 FQGNSA. In nucleotides, the CDR3 is TGTGCCAGCAGCTTAAGTTTTGATCCCCCGAGCTCCTACAATGAGCAGTTCTTC. Its protein is CASSLSFDPPSSYNEQFF.

In this sample, this clone turned up once. The chain carries TRBV10-3 and TRBJ2-1; 10 bases map to TRBD1. V lost 11 bases and J lost 5; bases outside the gene matches: 6. Germline values: CDR1 ENHRY, CDR2 SYGVKD. The CDR3 runs to 13 residues. The CDR3 here is CASGTGVDNEQFF. The DNA of the CDR3 is TGTGCCTCCGGGACAGGGGTGGACAATGAGCAGTTCTTC.

The chain recombines TRBV25-1 with TRBJ1-2; maybe TRBD1 (5 bases). The germline V gene encodes CDR1 MGHDK and CDR2 SYGVNS. The CDR3 runs to 13 residues. Trimming removed 3 bases at V and 3 bases at J, with 8 bases between. The CDR3 loop reads CASSERGDYGYTF. Here the CDR3 DNA reads TGTGCCAGCAGTGAGAGGGGAGACTATGGCTACACCTTC.

This clone appeared a few times. J is TRBJ2-7 and V is TRBV4-3; 7 nucleotides agree with TRBD2. CDR3 size: 14 residues. Trimming removed 0 bases from V and 3 bases from J; junction bases left unmatched: 2. The germline V gene has CDR1 LGHNA and CDR2 YSLEER. The DNA of the CDR3 is TGCGCCAGCAGCCAAGACCGGGGGGACTACGAGCAGTACTTC. It codes for CASSQDRGDYEQYF.

The V gene is TRBV4-1, the J gene TRBJ2-1, with 10 positions matching TRBD2. Germline CDR1 is MGHRA and CDR2 is YSYEKL. The length of the CDR3 is 14 residues. V shed 2 bases and J 7 bases; nucleotides not matched to a gene: 2. The CDR3 loop is CASSQRTSGNEQFF. CDR3 in DNA: TGCGCCAGCAGCCAAAGGACTAGCGGAAATGAGCAGTTCTTC.

V and J are TRBV5-4 and TRBJ2-7; 8 nucleotides match TRBD2. The ends lost 4 bases at V and 4 bases at J; junction bases unmatched: 13. Germline CDR1 SGHNT, CDR2 YYREEE (reference sequence). This CDR3 contains 16 residues. The CDR3 DNA sequence: TGTGCCAGCAGCCTGAGGGGAGCGGGAGTAGGGTACGAGCAGTACTTC. Translated, it gives CASSLRGAGVGYEQYF.

The rearrangement uses TRBV4-1 and TRBJ1-2; 7 bases are a match to TRBD1. The CDR3 runs to 14 residues. The V gene end was trimmed by 1 base and the J gene end by 7 bases; junction bases not matched to a gene: 6. CDR1 is MGHRA and CDR2 is YSYEKL in the germline V gene. CDR3 sequence (DNA): TGCGCCAGCAGCCAAGTTGGAGGGGGCCTTGGCTACACCTTC. Translation gives CASSQVGGGLGYTF.

The chain combines TRBV30 with TRBJ2-3; D ambiguous. Trimming removed 3 bases from V and 0 bases from J, with 10 bases in between. From germline, CDR1 is GTSNPN and CDR2 SVGIG (reference sequence). The length of the CDR3 is 14 residues. CDR3 sequence: CAWRKLGSTDTQYF. CDR3 nucleotide sequence: TGTGCCTGGAGGAAGTTGGGGAGCACAGATACGCAGTATTTT.

V and J are TRBV4-1 and TRBJ2-7, with D perhaps matching TRBD1 or TRBD2 (6 bases each). The CDR3 extends over 14 amino acids. Trimming shortened V by 0 bases and J by 7 bases, and 13 bases separated the two germline ends. Germline V gene sequence: CDR1 MGHRA, CDR2 YSYEKL. Here the CDR3 DNA reads TGCGCCAGCAGCCAAGAATGGGGGGCTGGGGAGCAGTACTTC. Translated: CASSQEWGAGEQYF.

The V gene is TRBV5-3, the J gene TRBJ2-7; 7 nucleotides line up with TRBD1. TRBV5-3 is an open reading frame whose function is uncertain. The CDR3 is made up of 19 amino acids. The J segment lost 12 bases and the V segment lost 0 bases, leaving 27 bases of the junction unmatched. The CDR3 reads CARSLVPLDRVTAKKELYF. The CDR3 DNA sequence: TGTGCCAGAAGCTTGGTCCCCCTAGACAGGGTAACAGCAAAAAAGGAGTTGTACTTC.

A single count supports this clone. The rearrangement uses TRBV4-2 and TRBJ1-5; D not certain. Germline V gene data show CDR1 as LGHNA and CDR2 as YNFKEQ. The CDR3 extends over 14 amino acids. Between the trimmed V and J ends, which lost 0 bases and 2 bases, there was a span of 5 bases. CDR3 DNA: TGTGCCAGCAGCCAAGATCGGGGCAATCAGCCCCAGCATTTT. This codes for CASSQDRGNQPQHF.